These 7 T cell receptor beta chains were all obtained from the same sample, sequenced in a study of T cells in Graves' hyperthyroidism and ophthalmopathy. The investigators amplified TCR beta CDR3 regions from RNA transcripts. A set of HTBI primers served as the primers for a first-round RT-PCR of the TCR CDR3. TCRdb fed the multiplex PCR reads into MiXCR, producing one record per CDR3 protein. In the table there are some 380,000 distinct CDR3 sequences, about 14% of which are singletons. Input material: blood. These receptors were taken from a man aged 25-45 years with Graves' hyperthyroidism that later progressed to Graves' ophthalmopathy.

This clonotype was seen many times. The rearrangement uses TRBV12-3 or TRBV12-4 and TRBJ2-1, with 10 bases aligning to TRBD2. The CDR3 totals 16 residues. The V gene end was trimmed by 6 bases and the J gene end by 6 bases; junction bases not matched to a gene: 11. CDR3 protein: CASSPRERGGSNEQFF. The CDR3, as DNA: TGTGCCAGCAGCCCCCGGGAGCGGGGGGGCTCCAATGAGCAGTTCTTC.

This clonotype occurred many times. The chain uses TRBV27 and TRBJ2-7; D is perhaps TRBD1 (5 bases). Trimming shortened V by 6 bases and J by 2 bases, and 14 bases separated the two germline ends. This CDR3 comprises 14 residues. From germline, CDR1 is MNHEY and CDR2 SMNVEV (reference sequence). CDR3 amino acids: CASSRPGITYEQYF. CDR3 nucleotides: TGTGCCAGCAGCCGACCAGGGATAACCTACGAGCAGTACTTC.

This clonotype was counted many times. The chain has TRBV25-1 and TRBJ1-4; D is undetermined. CDR1 and CDR2 (germline): MGHDK, SYGVNS. CDR3 size: 14 residues. V was shortened by 1 base and J by 8 bases, with 11 bases between the two germline ends. CDR3 DNA sequence: TGTGCCAGCAGTGAATCCAGAAGTAGCGAAAAACTGTTTTTT. Translation gives CASSESRSSEKLFF.

The sample holds a few counts of this clonotype. This rearrangement joins TRBV7-9 to TRBJ1-5, with 7 nucleotides matching TRBD1. The germline V gene encodes CDR1 SEHNR and CDR2 FQNEAQ (reference sequence). Trimming removed 1 base from V and 7 bases from J; junction bases left unmatched: 7. The CDR3 contains 15 residues. As DNA, the CDR3 is TGTGCCAGCAGCTTAGGTACAGGGGTAGGCCAGCCCCAGCATTTT. Translated: CASSLGTGVGQPQHF.

In its sample, this clonotype was seen a few times. This chain joins TRBV20-1 and TRBJ2-2, with D perhaps TRBD1 or TRBD2 (6 bases each). The CDR3 is made up of 15 amino acids. The V and J ends lost 3 bases and 1 base respectively, with 12 bases between them. The germline V gene encodes CDR1 DFQATT and CDR2 SNEGSKA (reference sequence). Written as DNA, the CDR3 is TGCAGTGCTAGCGCAGGAGGGGGGAACACCGGGGAGCTGTTTTTT. This codes for CSASAGGGNTGELFF.

The chain is built from TRBV14 and TRBJ1-2; 9 nucleotides line up with TRBD1. The CDR3 loop spans 13 amino acids. J lost 8 bases, V lost 4 bases, and 5 bases had no gene match. The V gene's germline CDR1 is SGHDN and CDR2 FVKESK. The chain's CDR3 is CASSPRTGEGYTF. CDR3 DNA sequence: TGTGCCAGCAGCCCGAGGACAGGGGAAGGCTACACCTTC.

This sequence joins TRBV28 and TRBJ2-5, with D perhaps matching TRBD2 (7 bases). CDR3 length: 15 amino acids. Trimming pared 3 bases from V and 4 bases from J, leaving 15 bases between. Looked up from germline, CDR1 is MDHEN and CDR2 is SYDVKM. The CDR3 region is CASSFGFGGRETQYF. CDR3 bases: TGTGCCAGCAGTTTCGGTTTCGGGGGGCGAGAGACCCAGTACTTC.